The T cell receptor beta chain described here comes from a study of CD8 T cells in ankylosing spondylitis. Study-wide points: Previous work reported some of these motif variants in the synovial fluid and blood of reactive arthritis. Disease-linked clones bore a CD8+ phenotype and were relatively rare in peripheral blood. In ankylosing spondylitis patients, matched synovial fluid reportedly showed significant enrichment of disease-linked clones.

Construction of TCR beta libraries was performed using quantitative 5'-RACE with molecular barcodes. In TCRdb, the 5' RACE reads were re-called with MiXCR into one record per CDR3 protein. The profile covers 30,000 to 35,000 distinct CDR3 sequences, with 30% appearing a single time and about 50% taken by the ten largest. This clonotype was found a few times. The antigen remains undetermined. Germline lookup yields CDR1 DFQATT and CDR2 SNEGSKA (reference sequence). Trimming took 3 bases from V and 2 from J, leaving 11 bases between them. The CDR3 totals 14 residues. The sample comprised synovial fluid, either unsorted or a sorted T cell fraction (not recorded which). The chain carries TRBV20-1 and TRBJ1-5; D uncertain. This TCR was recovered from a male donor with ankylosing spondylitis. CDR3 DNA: TGCAGTGCTAGGAGTGGGTTTGGCAATCAGCCCCAGCATTTT. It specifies CSARSGFGNQPQHF.